This section outlines one T cell receptor (beta chain) sequence together with its context. Its antigen remains unidentified. This sample was taken from a study of T cells in tuberculosis. Study results and caveats: Active tuberculosis TCR-alpha repertoires lay closer to GMM-specific TCRs than IGRA-negative controls, suggesting clonal expansion.

The CDR3 runs 14 residues. Trimming stripped 0 bases from V and 3 bases from J, with 8 bases between. CDR1 and CDR2 from the germline V gene are LNHDA and SQIVND (reference sequence). Time point of the sample: new active TB diagnosis, blood taken before or within 7 days of starting treatment. Positive smear microscopy and/or M. tuberculosis culture confirmed active disease. Each donor contributed roughly 92,000 T cells on average, unsorted. Sequencing used immunoSEQ multiplex PCR; TCRdb keeps in-frame clones, though not all of them. This table holds some 31,000 clones, around 93% found once. The gene calls are TRBV19 and TRBJ1-1, with D possibly TRBD1 on 5 matching bases. This sequence originates from an adult with tuberculosis. The sample in question was PBMCs, obtained at tuberculosis diagnosis. In DNA, the CDR3 is TGTGCCAGTAGTATAGACGAAGGGGACACTGAAGCTTTCTTT. Its protein is CASSIDEGDTEAFF.